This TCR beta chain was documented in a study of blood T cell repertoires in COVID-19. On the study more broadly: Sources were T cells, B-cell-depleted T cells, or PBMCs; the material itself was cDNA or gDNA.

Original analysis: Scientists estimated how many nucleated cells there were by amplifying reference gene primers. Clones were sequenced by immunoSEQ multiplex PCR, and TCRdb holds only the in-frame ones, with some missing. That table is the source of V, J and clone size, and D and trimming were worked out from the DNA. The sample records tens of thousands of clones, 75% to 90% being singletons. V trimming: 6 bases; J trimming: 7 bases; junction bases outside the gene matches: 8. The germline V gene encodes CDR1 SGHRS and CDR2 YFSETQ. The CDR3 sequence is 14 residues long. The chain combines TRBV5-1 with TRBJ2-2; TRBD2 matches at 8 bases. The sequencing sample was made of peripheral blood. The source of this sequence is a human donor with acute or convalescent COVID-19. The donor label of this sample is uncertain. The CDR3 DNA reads TGCGCCAGCACAGTGGCGGGGGGCAACGGGGAGCTGTTTTTT. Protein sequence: CASTVAGGNGELFF.